One sample yielded the 9 T cell receptor beta chains listed below, sequenced in a study of T cells after yellow fever vaccination. TCRdb used MiXCR to reprocess the 5' RACE reads, holding one entry per CDR3 protein. The sample lists under 400,000 distinct CDR3 sequences; roughly an eighth were seen once. The material sequenced was CD4+ T cells sorted from PBMCs, taken 15 days after the yellow fever booster vaccination. The receptors stem from a man between 18 and 29 years old who received the YFV17D yellow fever vaccine.

This clonotype was counted between two and nine times. The chain couples TRBV7-9 to TRBJ2-1; 9 nucleotides align to TRBD2. V lost 5 bases and J lost 3; bases outside the gene matches: 11. CDR1 is SEHNR and CDR2 is FQNEAQ in the germline V gene (reference sequence). CDR3 length: 17 residues. The CDR3 loop is CASSASGQRGVYNEQFF. The CDR3 DNA is TGTGCCAGCAGCGCTAGTGGGCAGCGGGGGGTCTACAATGAGCAGTTCTTC.

V usage is TRBV5-1 and J usage is TRBJ2-1; D not certain. CDR1 is SGHRS, CDR2 YFSETQ, per germline. Trimming shortened V by 0 bases and J by 7 bases, and 11 bases separated the two germline ends. The CDR3 runs 14 residues. The CDR3 reads CASSLALVVNEQFF. The DNA for the CDR3 is TGCGCCAGCAGCTTGGCACTGGTGGTGAATGAGCAGTTCTTC.

This clonotype was seen ten or more times. The chain couples TRBV7-9 to TRBJ2-7; TRBD1 might be the D (6 bases). CDR1 is SEHNR and CDR2 is FQNEAQ in the germline V gene (reference sequence). This CDR3 region has 13 residues. The V gene lost 5 bases and the J gene lost 5 bases, with 13 bases spanning the gap. CDR3 in DNA: TGTGCCAGCAGCATTGGGACAATGGACGAGCAGTACGTC. Translated, it gives CASSIGTMDEQYV.

This clonotype was observed a few times. The chain uses TRBV29-1 and TRBJ2-6, with D hard to call. With 1 base removed from V and 4 bases from J, the gap between germline ends came to 11 bases. CDR1 SQVTM and CDR2 ANQGSEA come from the germline V gene. This CDR3 is 15 amino acids long. CDR3 in DNA: TGCAGCGTTGAAGGTCAATTGGGAGGGGCCAACGTCCTGACTTTC. Its protein product is CSVEGQLGGANVLTF.

This clonotype was recorded a few times. This chain links TRBV4-2 with TRBJ2-1; TRBD2 aligns across 10 bases. The CDR3 extends over 13 amino acids. The V gene end was trimmed by 3 bases and the J gene end by 15 bases; junction bases not matched to a gene: 8. Germline values: CDR1 LGHNA, CDR2 YNFKEQ. The DNA for the CDR3 is TGTGCCAGCAGCCAGTCCACTAGCGGGGCCATGTTCTTC. Its translation: CASSQSTSGAMFF.

V is TRBV19 and J is TRBJ1-5; D ambiguous. CDR1 and CDR2 from the germline V gene are LNHDA and SQIVND (reference sequence). V was trimmed by 7 bases and J by 5 bases, leaving 9 bases between them. The CDR3 length is 12 residues. CDR3 residues: CASKKTDQPQHF. CDR3 DNA: TGTGCCAGTAAGAAGACCGATCAGCCCCAGCATTTT.

This clonotype was found a few times. This CDR3 reads CASSPPYSLYNEQFF. In nucleotides, the CDR3 is TGTGCCAGCTCACCACCGTACAGTTTATACAATGAGCAGTTCTTC. V is TRBV18 and J is TRBJ2-1; no clear D gene. V lost 0 bases and J lost 4, with 10 bases in between. CDR3 size: 15 residues. CDR1 and CDR2 from the germline V gene are KGHSH and LQKENI.

The rearrangement uses TRBV20-1 and TRBJ2-5, with D possibly matching TRBD1 (5 bases). The CDR3 consists of 11 residues. Looked up from germline, CDR1 is DFQATT and CDR2 is SNEGSKA (reference sequence). V lost 4 bases to trimming and J lost 2 bases, with 5 bases between them. CDR3 protein: CSANRQETQYF. As DNA, the CDR3 is TGCAGTGCTAACAGGCAAGAGACCCAGTACTTC.

V usage is TRBV20-1 and J usage is TRBJ2-5; no clear D. The CDR3 totals 12 residues. Germline CDR1 DFQATT, CDR2 SNEGSKA (reference sequence). V was cut by 4 bases and J by 3 bases, with 9 bases left in between. The CDR3 reads CSANRRKETQYF. The DNA for the CDR3 is TGCAGTGCTAATCGTAGGAAAGAGACCCAGTACTTC.